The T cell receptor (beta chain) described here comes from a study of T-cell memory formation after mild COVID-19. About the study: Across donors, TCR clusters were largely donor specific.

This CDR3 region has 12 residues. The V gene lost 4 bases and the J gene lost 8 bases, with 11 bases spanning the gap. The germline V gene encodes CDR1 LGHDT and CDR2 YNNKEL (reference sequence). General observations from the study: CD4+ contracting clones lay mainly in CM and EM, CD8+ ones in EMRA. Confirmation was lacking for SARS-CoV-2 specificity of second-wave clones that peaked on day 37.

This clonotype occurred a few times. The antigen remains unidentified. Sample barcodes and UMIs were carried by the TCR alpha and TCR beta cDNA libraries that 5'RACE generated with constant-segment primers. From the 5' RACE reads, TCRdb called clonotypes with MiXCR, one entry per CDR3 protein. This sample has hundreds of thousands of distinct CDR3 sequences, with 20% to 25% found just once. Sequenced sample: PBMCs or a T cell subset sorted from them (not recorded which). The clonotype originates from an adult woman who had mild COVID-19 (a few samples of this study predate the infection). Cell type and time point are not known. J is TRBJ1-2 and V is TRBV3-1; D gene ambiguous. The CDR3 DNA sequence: TGTGCCAGCAGCCTCCCAAGAGGCGGCTACACCTTC. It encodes CASSLPRGGYTF.